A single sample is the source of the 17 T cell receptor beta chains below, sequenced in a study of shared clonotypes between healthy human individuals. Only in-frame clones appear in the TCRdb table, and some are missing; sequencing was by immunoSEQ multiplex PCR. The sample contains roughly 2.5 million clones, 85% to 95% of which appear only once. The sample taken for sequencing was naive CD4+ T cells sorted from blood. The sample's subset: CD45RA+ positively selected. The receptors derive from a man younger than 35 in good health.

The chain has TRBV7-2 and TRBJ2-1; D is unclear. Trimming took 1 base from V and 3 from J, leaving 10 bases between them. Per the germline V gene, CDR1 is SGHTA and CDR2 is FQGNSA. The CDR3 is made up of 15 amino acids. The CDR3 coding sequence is TGTGCCAGCAGCTTAGTGGGCCTCGACTACAATGAGCAGTTCTTC. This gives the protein CASSLVGLDYNEQFF.

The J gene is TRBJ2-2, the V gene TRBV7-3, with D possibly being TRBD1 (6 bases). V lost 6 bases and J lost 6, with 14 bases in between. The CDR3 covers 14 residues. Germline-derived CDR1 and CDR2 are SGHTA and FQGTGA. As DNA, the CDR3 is TGTGCCAGCAGAACTCAACAGGGTTCCGGGGAGCTGTTTTTT. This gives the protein CASRTQQGSGELFF.

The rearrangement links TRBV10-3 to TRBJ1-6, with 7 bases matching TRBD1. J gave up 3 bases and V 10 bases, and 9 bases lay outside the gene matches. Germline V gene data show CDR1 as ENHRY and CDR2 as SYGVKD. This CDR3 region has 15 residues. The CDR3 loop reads CASSPRDSYNSPLHF. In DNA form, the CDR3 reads TGTGCCAGCAGCCCCCGGGACAGCTATAATTCACCCCTCCACTTT.

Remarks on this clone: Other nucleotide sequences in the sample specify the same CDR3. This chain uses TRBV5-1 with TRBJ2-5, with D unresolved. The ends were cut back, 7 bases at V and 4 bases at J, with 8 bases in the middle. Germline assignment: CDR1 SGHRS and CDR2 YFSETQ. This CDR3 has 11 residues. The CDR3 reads CASRGRETQYF. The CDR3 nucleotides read TGCGCCAGCCGCGGCCGAGAGACCCAGTACTTC.

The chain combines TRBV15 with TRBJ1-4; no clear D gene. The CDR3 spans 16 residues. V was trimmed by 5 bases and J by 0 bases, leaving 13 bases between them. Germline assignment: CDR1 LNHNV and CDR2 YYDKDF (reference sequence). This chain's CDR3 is CATSGSSPSTNEKLFF. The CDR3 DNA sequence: TGTGCCACCAGCGGGTCCTCTCCTTCAACTAATGAAAAACTGTTTTTT.

CDR3 residues: CASSPPNLAGGSEQYF. CDR3 sequence (DNA): TGTGCCAGCTCACCACCGAATCTAGCGGGAGGGAGCGAGCAGTACTTC. The chain joins TRBV18 to TRBJ2-7, with TRBD2 identical over 12 bases. This CDR3 region has 16 residues. V was pared by 0 bases and J by 6 bases, with 6 bases of the junction left unmatched. The germline CDR1 and CDR2 sequences are KGHSH and LQKENI.

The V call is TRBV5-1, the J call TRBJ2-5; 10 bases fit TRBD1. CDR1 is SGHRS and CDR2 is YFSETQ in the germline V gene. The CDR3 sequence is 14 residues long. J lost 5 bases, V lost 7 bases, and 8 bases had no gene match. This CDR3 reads CASSGQGIVETQYF. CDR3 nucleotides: TGCGCCAGCTCGGGACAGGGGATAGTGGAGACCCAGTACTTC.

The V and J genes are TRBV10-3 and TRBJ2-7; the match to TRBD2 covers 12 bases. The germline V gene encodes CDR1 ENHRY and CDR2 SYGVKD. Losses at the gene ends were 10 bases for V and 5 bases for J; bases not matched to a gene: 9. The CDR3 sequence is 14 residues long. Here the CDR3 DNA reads TGTGCCACCCTAGCGGGGGGGCCCCGAAACGAGCAGTACTTC. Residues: CATLAGGPRNEQYF.

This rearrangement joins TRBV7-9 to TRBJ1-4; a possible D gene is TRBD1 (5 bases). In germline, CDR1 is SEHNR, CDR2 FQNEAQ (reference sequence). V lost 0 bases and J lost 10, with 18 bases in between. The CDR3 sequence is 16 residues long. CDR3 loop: CASSLAMGAAGGKLFF. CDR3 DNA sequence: TGTGCCAGCAGCTTAGCGATGGGAGCGGCGGGGGGAAAACTGTTTTTT.

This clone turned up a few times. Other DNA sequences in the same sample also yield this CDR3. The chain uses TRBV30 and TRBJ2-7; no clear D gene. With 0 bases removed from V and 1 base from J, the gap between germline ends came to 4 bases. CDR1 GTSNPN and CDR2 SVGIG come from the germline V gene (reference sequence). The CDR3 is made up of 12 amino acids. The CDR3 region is CAWSVNSYEQYF. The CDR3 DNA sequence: TGTGCCTGGAGTGTAAATTCCTACGAGCAGTACTTC.

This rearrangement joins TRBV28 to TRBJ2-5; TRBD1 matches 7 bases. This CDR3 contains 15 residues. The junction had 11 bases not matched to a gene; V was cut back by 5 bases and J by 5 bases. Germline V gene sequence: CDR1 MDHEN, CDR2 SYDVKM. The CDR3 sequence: CASSPPDRAGETQYF. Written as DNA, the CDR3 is TGTGCCAGCAGTCCCCCAGACAGGGCTGGGGAGACCCAGTACTTC.

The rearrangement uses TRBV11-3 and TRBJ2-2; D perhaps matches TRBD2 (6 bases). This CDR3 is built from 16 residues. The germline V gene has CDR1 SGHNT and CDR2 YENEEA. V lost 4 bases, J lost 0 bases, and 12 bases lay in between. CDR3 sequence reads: CASSSRLAANTGELFF. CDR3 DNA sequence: TGTGCCAGCAGCTCCCGCTTAGCGGCGAACACCGGGGAGCTGTTTTTT.

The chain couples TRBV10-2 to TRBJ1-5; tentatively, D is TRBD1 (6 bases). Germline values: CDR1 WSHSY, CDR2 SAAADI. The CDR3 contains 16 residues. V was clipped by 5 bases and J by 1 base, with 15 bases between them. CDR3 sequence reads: CASSWGPGESNQPQHF. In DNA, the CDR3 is TGCGCCAGCAGTTGGGGGCCCGGGGAAAGCAATCAGCCCCAGCATTTT.

CDR3 region: CAISEVREMLDTQYF. For the CDR3, the DNA is TGTGCCATCAGTGAAGTCAGGGAGATGCTAGATACGCAGTATTTT. The V call is TRBV10-3, the J call TRBJ2-3; D may correspond to TRBD1 or TRBD2 (5 bases each). The CDR3 is 15 residues long. Germline V lookup: CDR1 ENHRY, CDR2 SYGVKD. Between the trimmed V and J ends, which lost 3 bases and 5 bases, there was a span of 15 bases.

CDR3 in DNA: TGTGCCAGCAGTTACTCAAGGGCTCGGGATAATTCACCCCTCCACTTT. It translates to CASSYSRARDNSPLHF. V is TRBV6-6 and J is TRBJ1-6; D remains unclear. The CDR3 sequence is 16 residues long. Trimming took off 0 bases at V and 5 bases at J, with 11 bases between the two ends. Germline CDR1 reads MNHNY; CDR2 reads SVGAGI (reference sequence).

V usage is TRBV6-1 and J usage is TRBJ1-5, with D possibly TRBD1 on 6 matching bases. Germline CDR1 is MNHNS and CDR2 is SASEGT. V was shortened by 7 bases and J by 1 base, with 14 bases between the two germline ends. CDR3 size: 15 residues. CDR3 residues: CASNRGLDSNQPQHF. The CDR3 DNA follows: TGTGCCAGCAACCGGGGGCTCGACAGCAATCAGCCCCAGCATTTT.

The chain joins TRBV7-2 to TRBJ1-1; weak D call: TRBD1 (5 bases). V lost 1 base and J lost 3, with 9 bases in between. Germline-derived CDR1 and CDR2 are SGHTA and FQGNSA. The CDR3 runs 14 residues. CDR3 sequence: CASSLGGRHTEAFF. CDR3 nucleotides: TGTGCCAGCAGCTTAGGGGGGAGGCACACTGAAGCTTTCTTT.